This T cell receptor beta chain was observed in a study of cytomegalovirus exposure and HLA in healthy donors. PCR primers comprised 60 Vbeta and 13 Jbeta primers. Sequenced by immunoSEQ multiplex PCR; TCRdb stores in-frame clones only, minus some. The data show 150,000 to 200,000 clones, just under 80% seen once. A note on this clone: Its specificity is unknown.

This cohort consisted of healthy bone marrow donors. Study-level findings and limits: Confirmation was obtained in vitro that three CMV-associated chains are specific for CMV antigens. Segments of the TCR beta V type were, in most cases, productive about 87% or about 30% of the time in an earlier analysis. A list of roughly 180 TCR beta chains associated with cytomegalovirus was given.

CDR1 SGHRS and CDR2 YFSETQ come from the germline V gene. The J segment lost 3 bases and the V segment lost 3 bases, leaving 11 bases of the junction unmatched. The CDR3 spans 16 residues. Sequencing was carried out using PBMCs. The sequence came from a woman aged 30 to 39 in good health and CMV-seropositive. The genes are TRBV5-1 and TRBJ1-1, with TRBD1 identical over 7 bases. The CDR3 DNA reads TGCGCCAGCAGCTCGTTACAGGGGCACGGAGACACTGAAGCTTTCTTT. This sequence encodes CASSSLQGHGDTEAFF. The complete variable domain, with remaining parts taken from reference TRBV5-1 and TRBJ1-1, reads KAGVTQTPRYLIKTRGQQVTLSCSPISGHRSVSWYQQTPGQGLQFLFEYFSETQRNKGNFPGRFSGRQFSNSRSEMNVSTLELGDSALYLCASSSLQGHGDTEAFFGQGTRLTVV.